Sequencing of this TCR beta chain was carried out in a study of cytomegalovirus exposure and HLA in healthy donors. CDR3 length: 14 amino acids. Trimming at V came to 5 bases and at J to 1 base, leaving 1 base not matched to a gene. Germline values: CDR1 SGHTA, CDR2 FQGTGA. The PCR contained 60 Vbeta and 13 Jbeta primers. Original data processing: Roughly 11 million shared chains were among the 60 million to 80 million unique TCR beta chains that a later analysis counted. Some clones are missing from TCRdb's copy, which holds only in-frame ones; the method was immunoSEQ multiplex PCR. The V and J calls and the clone size are those of that table, but D and trimming were determined from the DNA. The data contain approximately 79,000 clones, around 77% of them singletons. Remarks on this clone: Different DNA sequences within this sample yield the same CDR3.

The sequence was obtained from a woman aged 40 to 49 in good health and CMV-seropositive. V and J are TRBV7-3 and TRBJ2-1; 8 bases map to TRBD2. The sequenced sample consisted of PBMCs. This CDR3 reads CASSPGGSYNEQFF. CDR3 nucleotides: TGTGCCAGCAGCCCGGGGGGGTCCTACAATGAGCAGTTCTTC.